This T cell receptor beta chain emerged from a study of blood T cell repertoires in COVID-19. Study-wide background: From T cells, B-cell-depleted T cells, or PBMCs came the material, which was cDNA or gDNA.

The assay was immunoSEQ multiplex PCR, and TCRdb's table has in-frame clones only and misses some. The sample consists of approximately 80,000 clones, just over 85% of them appearing once. The clonotype originates from a human donor in a cohort sampled during active COVID-19. The sample consisted of peripheral blood.

The CDR3 bases are TGTGCCAGTAGTATAGGACTAGCGGGCCGTACTAGCACAGATACGCAGTATTTT. Its protein is CASSIGLAGRTSTDTQYF. The V call is TRBV19, the J call TRBJ2-3; TRBD2 aligns across 10 bases. The CDR3 totals 18 residues. Germline V gives CDR1 LNHDA, CDR2 SQIVND (reference sequence). V lost 1 base to trimming and J lost 0 bases; unmatched junction nucleotides: 7.